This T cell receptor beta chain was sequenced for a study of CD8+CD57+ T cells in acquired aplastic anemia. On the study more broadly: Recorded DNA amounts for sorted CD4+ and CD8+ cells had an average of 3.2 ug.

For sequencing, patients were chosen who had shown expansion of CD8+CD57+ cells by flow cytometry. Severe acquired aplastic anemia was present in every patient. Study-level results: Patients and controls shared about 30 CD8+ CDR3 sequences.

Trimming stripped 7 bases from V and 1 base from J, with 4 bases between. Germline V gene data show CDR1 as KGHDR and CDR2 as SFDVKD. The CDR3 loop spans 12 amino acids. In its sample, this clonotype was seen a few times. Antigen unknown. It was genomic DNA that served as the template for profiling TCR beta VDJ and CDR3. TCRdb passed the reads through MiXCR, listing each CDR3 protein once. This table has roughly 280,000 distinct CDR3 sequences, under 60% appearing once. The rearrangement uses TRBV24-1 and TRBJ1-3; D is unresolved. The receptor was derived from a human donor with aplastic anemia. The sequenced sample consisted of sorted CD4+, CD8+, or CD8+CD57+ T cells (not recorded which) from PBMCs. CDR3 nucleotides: TGTGCCACCAGCGAATCTGGAAACACCATATATTTT. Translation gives CATSESGNTIYF.